This TCR beta chain emerged from a study of cytomegalovirus exposure and HLA in healthy donors. Study-wide findings and caveats: Follow-up analysis found HLA locus-dependent TCR association rates, highest for DRB1 and lowest for HLA-C. A later analysis linked a missense DCLRE1C variant to TCR beta V- and J-gene trimming. Despite most TCR sequences being rare, some public TCRs occurred in many donors.

V shed 0 bases, J shed 8 bases, and the junction held 3 bases outside the gene matches. This CDR3 spans 13 amino acids. Germline CDR1 reads MRHNA; CDR2 reads SNTAGT. PCR involved 60 Vbeta and 13 Jbeta primers. TCRdb's copy holds only in-frame clones and misses some; the assay was immunoSEQ multiplex PCR. The sample has about 140,000 clones; 80% are singletons. As for this clone: Its antigen remains unidentified.

The origin of this receptor is a middle-aged woman in good health and CMV-seronegative. Sequenced: PBMCs. This chain links TRBV6-4 with TRBJ1-2; 7 bases map to TRBD1. CDR3 coding DNA: TGTGCCAGCAGTGACTCTGAGACAGGGGGCTACACCTTC. Translation gives CASSDSETGGYTF.